This T cell receptor beta chain emerged from a study of OX40 agonist ivuxolimab in advanced cancers. Study-wide results and caveats: In the expanded peripheral T cells, antigen specificity was never determined. Clonal expansion in partial responders at 0.1-3.0 mg/kg ranked among the lowest.

Repertoires were generated with immunoSEQ multiplex PCR, while TCRdb's copy carries only in-frame clones and drops some. The sample gives about 70,000 clones, roughly 81% of which show up once; about 5% is in the top ten. With respect to this clone: The antigen is unknown.

The starting material was CD4+ or CD8+ T cells sorted from blood, obtained in a trial of the OX40 agonist ivuxolimab. This receptor was obtained from an adult with an advanced solid tumor such as melanoma, head and neck, liver or kidney cancer.

The CDR3 reads CASSPPRAGQGTAEAFF. The CDR3 DNA reads TGTGCCAGCTCACCACCTAGGGCGGGACAGGGGACGGCTGAAGCTTTCTTT. V and J are TRBV18 and TRBJ1-1; 10 bases agree with TRBD1. Per the germline V gene, CDR1 is KGHSH and CDR2 is LQKENI. Unmatched junction bases numbered 10, after V lost 0 bases and J lost 6 bases. CDR3 size: 17 residues.